This TCR beta chain stems from a study of beta chain features in type 1 diabetes. Regarding the study as a whole: Whether TCRB rearrangement is influenced by HLA type was left unresolved in this analysis.

Since all of the isolated RNA was reverse transcribed, expressed TCRB transcripts were what got sequenced. An average approximately 4 million reads came from naive, central memory and regulatory T cell samples. TCRdb keeps only in-frame clones here, not all; method: immunoSEQ multiplex PCR. The sample lists about 370,000 clones; over 13% were seen once. Unmatched junction bases numbered 6, after V lost 2 bases and J lost 3 bases. The CDR3 consists of 15 residues. A note on this clone: Its antigen is not identified.

The sequenced sample was naive CD4+ T cells from blood. The receptor's source is a woman between 18 and 29 years old in good health. This chain uses TRBV23-1 with TRBJ2-7; 8 bases line up with TRBD2. TRBV23-1 has ORF status, its function being uncertain. CDR3 DNA sequence: TGCGCCAGCAGTCAAGGCGGGGGGAACAACTACGAGCAGTACTTC. This translates into CASSQGGGNNYEQYF.